This T cell receptor beta chain was sequenced for a study of T cell clones after liver transplantation (dated by TCRdb to about 2019). Looking at the study overall: The samples were obtained from ITN030ST, a randomized trial that attempted immunosuppression withdrawal within 2 years after liver transplantation. Donor-reactive T cell clones were identified using TCRbeta sequencing after a pre-transplant mixed lymphocyte reaction and were then followed in post-transplant blood. Third party-reactive TCRbeta sequences from pre-transplant MLRs were also identified as an antigen-independent comparator for donor-reactive sequences. Of the eight recipients, three were HCV-positive, while the remaining recipients had been transplanted for non-autoimmune, non-viral indications. No induction therapy was given to the subjects, and standard immunosuppression was administered until randomization at 12-24 months post-transplant. Tolerance was defined as complete immunosuppression withdrawal for at least one year with no rise in liver enzymes beyond twice the upper limit of normal. Blood samples were collected pre-transplant, pre-randomization before withdrawal, and post-randomization after either complete withdrawal or failed withdrawal. The studied cohort comprised 8 liver transplant recipients, 3 classified as tolerant and 5 as non-tolerant.

The CDR3 numbers 11 residues from cysteine through phenylalanine. Just CDR3 DNA is preserved here, 33 bases in frame from base 1. V and J lose 3 bases and 9 bases, and a span of 6 bases separates them. CDR1 and CDR2 were assigned from the germline V gene (reference sequence) as LNHDA and SQIVND. Overall results and qualifications from the work: When repertoire turnover was taken into account, detection of donor-reactive sequences was significantly reduced in 7 of 8 subjects for CD4 and in 8 of 8 subjects for CD8. Because no allograft tissue specimens were available, donor-reactive T cells may have migrated into the graft instead of being deleted. In two subjects, low numbers of available donor cells limited the measurable donor-reactive repertoire. The decline in donor-reactive sequences exceeded the decline in third party-reactive sequences, suggesting partial antigen-specific deletion that was unrelated to withdrawal success. The conclusions were preliminary, being limited by small, heterogeneous patient numbers and by non-standardized post-transplant time points. In 5 of 8 subjects, regardless of tolerance or HCV status, circulating donor-reactive CD4 TCRbeta sequences dropped significantly post-transplant.

About this clone itself: There is no known antigen for this receptor. Per-base qualities were not stored, and no clone one base away is much larger.

Frozen genomic DNA underwent high-throughput TCRbeta CDR3 sequencing by immunoSEQ, including PCR amplification, mapping, bias correction and internal controls. As for how the authors treated the data: Productive rearrangements were retained, and unique TCRbeta sequences were defined by the CDR3 nucleotide sequence together with the V and J gene. For a sequence to be called donor-reactive, it needed a frequency of at least 0.01% and at least 5-fold expansion in CFSE-low cells compared with unstimulated pre-transplant cells. Minimum frequency thresholds were set for each subject on the basis of the unstimulated sample with the lowest template count, so that a detection power of at least 90% was ensured. Jensen-Shannon divergence between the top 1000 TCRbeta sequences post- versus pre-transplant served as the measure of repertoire turnover. Changes in detection of donor-reactive sequences were assessed with two-sided Fisher's exact tests. TCRdb provides this immuneACCESS table in a form limited to in-frame rearrangements. Some clones are lacking; in checked studies, under half of them reflect an unresolved V gene, and why the rest are absent is not known. The V and J calls and clone size were taken over from that table, and D and trimming were inferred from the DNA. In all, the sample holds 95,000 to 110,000 clones, and about 86% of those were seen once. The ten largest clones represent less than 3% of the sample.

Thawed unstimulated PBMCs were stained for CD3, CD4 and CD8 and FACS-sorted into CD3+CD4+ and CD3+CD8+ populations. Each of the 8 studied subjects was randomized to immunosuppression withdrawal. The Qiagen DNeasy Blood and Tissue Kit was used for genomic DNA isolation. This receptor was identified in a human patient who received a liver transplant. Some T cells may originate with the graft donor following a transplant. Sample: CD4+ T cells from blood, taken approximately 4 years after liver transplant. Rearrangement joined TRBV19 to TRBJ1-3; no D segment can be confidently identified. The DNA reads TGTGCCAGTAGTATGATCGGCACCATATATTTT. The translation is CASSMIGTIYF.